The 12 T cell receptor beta chains presented below share a single source sample, sequenced in a study of CXCR3-negative and CXCR3-positive naive CD8 T cells. cDNA libraries for TRB were generated by 5' RACE incorporating UMI labels. TCRdb reprocessed the 5' RACE reads, keeping one entry per CDR3 protein, no DNA. Its table lists some 130,000 distinct CDR3 sequences. Sequencing was performed on naive CXCR3- CD8+ T cells from blood. The subset denotes: CD45RO-CCR7+CD27+CD95- naive CD8+ T cells lacking CXCR3 (TNR3-). The receptors come from a human donor in good health. Some clones in this sample may be carry-over from other donors' samples.

The chain carries TRBV7-9 and TRBJ1-2. The germline CDR1 and CDR2 sequences are SEHNR and FQNEAQ (reference sequence). CDR3 length equals 15 residues. This chain's CDR3 is CASSPGGITNYGYTF.

The chain links TRBV6-6 to TRBJ2-1; TCRdb outputs TRBD1, but without DNA this stays unchecked. The CDR3 consists of 15 residues. Germline assignment: CDR1 MNHNY and CDR2 SVGAGI (reference sequence). The CDR3 here is CASSYLDRVLNEQFF.

The chain combines TRBV7-9 with TRBJ2-7. The CDR3 length is 12 residues. Germline V gene data show CDR1 as SEHNR and CDR2 as FQNEAQ (reference sequence). The CDR3: CASSSGIYEQYF. The variable domain in full, with the rest retrieved from reference TRBV7-9 and TRBJ2-7, is DTGVSQNPRHKITKRGQNVTFRCDPISEHNRLYWYRQTLGQGPEFLTYFQNEAQLEKSRLLSDRFSAERPKGSFSTLEIQRTEQGDSAMYLCASSSGIYEQYFGPGTRLTVT.

The V and J genes are TRBV29-1 and TRBJ2-7; TCRdb's D gene call, TRBD1, goes unchecked for lack of DNA. CDR3 size: 12 residues. Germline V gene sequence: CDR1 SQVTM, CDR2 ANQGSEA. The CDR3 loop is CSGRGGGGEQYF.

The V call is TRBV12-3 or TRBV12-4, the J call TRBJ2-7. The CDR3 has 14 residues. CDR3 sequence reads: CASSLGLTPYEQYF.

This chain links TRBV21-1 with TRBJ2-7; the TCRdb call, TRBD2, lacks DNA for checking. TRBV21-1 is designated a pseudogene. This CDR3 spans 16 amino acids. This CDR3 is CASSKKGPAADREQYF.

V gene TRBV12-3 or TRBV12-4 combines with J gene TRBJ2-7. The CDR3 consists of 14 residues. The CDR3 spells CASSLISLSYEQYF.

V is TRBV12-3 or TRBV12-4 and J is TRBJ2-3; TCRdb calls TRBD2, which cannot be checked without DNA. The CDR3 contains 14 residues. The CDR3 region is CASSWTSGTDTQYF.

The chain carries TRBV29-1 and TRBJ2-3. CDR1 is SQVTM and CDR2 is ANQGSEA in the germline V gene. The CDR3 has 14 residues. The CDR3 here is CSGQKRTGTDTQYF.

The rearrangement links TRBV6-6 to TRBJ2-3; TCRdb's D gene call, TRBD2, goes unchecked for lack of DNA. The germline V gene encodes CDR1 MNHNY and CDR2 SVGAGI (reference sequence). The CDR3 totals 16 residues. CDR3 residues: CASSYLAGEAPDTQYF.

The CDR3 is CASSASTGRYEQYF. The genes are TRBV7-8 and TRBJ2-7; the TCRdb call, TRBD1, lacks DNA for checking. Germline assignment: CDR1 SGHVS and CDR2 FQNEAQ. There are 14 residues in the CDR3. The full variable domain, in which reference TRBV7-8 and TRBJ2-7 provide the parts outside the CDR3, is GAGVSQSPRYKVAKRGQDVALRCDPISGHVSLFWYQQALGQGPEFLTYFQNEAQLDKSGLPSDRFFAERPEGSVSTLKIQRTQQEDSAVYLCASSASTGRYEQYFGPGTRLTVT.

V is TRBV13 and J is TRBJ2-7. Germline V lookup: CDR1 PRHDT, CDR2 FYEKMQ (reference sequence). The CDR3 runs 13 residues. CDR3 sequence reads: CASRNSESEEQYF.